This T cell receptor (beta chain) was captured in a study of blood T cells in healthy people across ages (dated by TCRdb to the mid-2010s). A note on the overall study: In model experiments, roughly one uniquely barcoded TCR beta cDNA molecule per two T cells was captured by template switching. For two donors (one aged 18 to 30 and one aged 80 or older), the study analyzed two additional independent replicas of 1 million unique cDNA reads from the same blood draw. Age-related changes in TCR beta repertoire diversity were measured in the study by deep sequencing normalized with unique cDNA molecular identifiers. The donors were divided into four age groups: young (average approximately 17 years), middle-aged (roughly 42), aged (around 67) and long-lived (more than 75). Study-wide findings and limitations: Because the CMV infection status of the donors was unknown, age-related changes in expanded clonotypes may potentially have been confounded. As age increased, observed TCR beta diversity per million T cells dropped in a roughly linear way, and a significant reduction was already evident by age 40. There was a strong correlation between observed TCR beta diversity and the percentage of naive T cells measured by flow cytometry. Total diversity estimates from one million sequenced T cells were considered lower bounds and underestimates. Because profiling used bulk unsorted PBMCs, naive and antigen-experienced compartments could not be compared conclusively. Compared with the aged group, the long-lived group had more naive CD4+ T cells, fewer expanded clones and increased TCR diversity, a pattern suggesting age selection.

Only a few counts were recorded for this clonotype. What this receptor recognizes is not known. Per-nucleotide qualities are absent, and no much larger clonotype sits a single base away. Clipping removes 3 bases from V and 2 bases from J, with 9 as the unmatched junction base count. CDR1 MGHRA and CDR2 YSYEKL are derived from the germline V gene. The CDR3 starts with the cysteine, ends with the phenylalanine, and has 16 residues. The sequence is cut down to CDR3 DNA, 48 bases in frame from base 1. Donors were 39 systemically healthy Caucasian individuals from Russia aged about 6 to 100 years. Each donor gave ten milliliters of peripheral blood, collected into EDTA-treated Vacutainer tubes. Ficoll-Paque density-gradient centrifugation was used to isolate PBMCs, with at least 6.5 million per sample. Trizol reagent was used to extract total RNA from the PBMCs, yielding at least 6 micrograms per sample. For every donor, flow cytometry on a PBMC aliquot measured the percentage of naive CD45RAhigh/CD27high T cells.

The library was generated by 5' RACE. The data were produced on an Illumina HiSeq 2500. A second about 7 to 12 cycle PCR used a sample-barcoded 5' primer and a J-beta primer mix. A unique molecular identifier was introduced onto each TCR beta cDNA molecule by a template-switch 5' adaptor carrying 12 random nucleotides. Each sample yielded at least 2.5 million CDR3-containing paired-end reads. First-strand cDNA was synthesized from all RNA with the Mint cDNA synthesis kit, primed by a TRBC-specific oligonucleotide. Following uracil-DNA glycosylase treatment, a first 18-cycle PCR with universal primers M1SS and BC2_uni_R was performed on all cDNA. Per the source publication's procedure: For normalization, 1 million high-quality reads were randomly selected from each sample, with every read carrying a distinct molecular identifier. Reads with shared molecular identifiers were discarded instead of being binned into consensus sequences. CDR3 identification, clonotype clustering and error correction used MiTCR with a Q25 quality threshold and the strictest error-elimination algorithm. A nonparametric unseen species model with Euler transformation was used to estimate a lower bound on total TCR beta diversity. The raw public reads went through TCRdb reprocessing: fastp at Q25, MiXCR clone calling, in-frame beta chains kept. Under each unique CDR3 protein, matching rows form one entry showing the most common genes and DNA. TCRdb's processing, not the study's, gives the V and J calls here. The sample yields some 850,000 distinct CDR3 sequences; around 24% were counted once. The ten top clones hold roughly 3.1% of the sample.

The sample was also linked to a second study, of T cells of mothers and their children. From the second report: Nine systemically healthy Caucasian individuals, comprising three mothers and their six children, were included as donors. cDNA synthesis used all of the extracted RNA, with roughly 1.5 ug of RNA in each 15 ul reaction. In the second PCR, sample barcodes and 2-4 random nucleotides were introduced via the M1S primer. Over 10 million TCR beta CDR3 reads came from each mother, compared with approximately 2.8 million reads from each child. Thymic selection shapes the output of TCR recombination in a similar way in related and unrelated pairs, and inherited differences have a minor effect. Related mother-child pairs always showed normalized repertoire overlap that was slightly higher than in unrelated mother-child pairs, though the difference was never significant. Persistent microchimeric T cell clones were not detected, at a sensitivity of approximately 100 clones per million clonotypes. To look for features that set related mother-child pairs apart from unrelated individuals, the researchers ran deep NGS to compare the TCR beta repertoires of mothers and children. The mean age was roughly 36 +/- 4 years for the mothers and approximately 11 +/- 4 years for the children. After adapters were ligated using NEBNext reagents, the libraries underwent 100+100 nt paired-end sequencing on an Illumina HiSeq 2000. Mother and child libraries were prepared a month apart and sequenced in separate runs to prevent cross-contamination. For each donor, somewhere between roughly 500,000 and 2,100,000 distinct TCR beta clonotypes were identified. Naive TCR beta clonotypes were estimated from low-frequency clonotypes matched to each donor's FACS-determined naive share, without sorting.

The clonotype was recovered from a boy between 10 and 17 years old in good health. Sequenced material: blood. Here the chain combines TRBV4-1 and TRBJ1-2; the junction holds 7 bases that match TRBD1. The DNA is as follows: TGCGCCAGCAGCCAGGGACCGGGACAGAGGAACTATGGCTACACCTTC. Its protein product is CASSQGPGQRNYGYTF.